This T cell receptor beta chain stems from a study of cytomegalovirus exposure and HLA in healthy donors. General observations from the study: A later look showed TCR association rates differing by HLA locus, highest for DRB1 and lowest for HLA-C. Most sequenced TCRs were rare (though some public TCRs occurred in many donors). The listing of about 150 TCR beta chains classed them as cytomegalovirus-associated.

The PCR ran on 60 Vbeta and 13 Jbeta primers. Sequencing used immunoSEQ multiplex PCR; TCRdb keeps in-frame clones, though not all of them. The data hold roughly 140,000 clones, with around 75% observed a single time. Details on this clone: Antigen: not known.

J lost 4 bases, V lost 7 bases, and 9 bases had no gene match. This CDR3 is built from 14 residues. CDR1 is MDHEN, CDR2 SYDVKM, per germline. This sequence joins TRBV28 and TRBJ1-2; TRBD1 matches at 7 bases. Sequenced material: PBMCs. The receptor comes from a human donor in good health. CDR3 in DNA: TGTGCCAGCATGGTAGGGGGCCTAAGCTATGGCTACACCTTC. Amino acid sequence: CASMVGGLSYGYTF.